This TCR beta chain was obtained from a study of response to subunit inactivated influenza vaccine. Via MiXCR, TCRdb re-called the RT-PCR reads, giving one row per CDR3 protein. Among about 540,000 distinct CDR3 sequences, under 25% were seen once, and the ten largest hold roughly 2.8%. V was shortened by 3 bases and J by 4 bases, with 17 bases between the two germline ends. Germline V gene data show CDR1 as SGHRS and CDR2 as YFSETQ. The CDR3 consists of 15 residues. The same data also went into a second study, on T cells expressing NK-cell markers. As that report states: UMIs were included in TCR beta cDNA generated by 5'RACE template switching. Sorting in several experiments was restricted by an anti-gamma-delta TCR antibody to alpha-beta TCR T cells.

The genes are TRBV5-1 and TRBJ2-7; D is unclear. Sequencing used CD4+ T cells sorted from PBMCs, obtained roughly 12 days after vaccination. The TCR was taken from a man between 45 and 60 years old who received an inactivated influenza vaccine. The CDR3 protein is CASSSPMAGRYEQYF. CDR3 bases: TGCGCCAGCAGCTCCCCCATGGCAGGAAGATACGAGCAGTACTTC.